These 14 T cell receptor beta chains came from one sample sequenced in a study of OX40 agonist ivuxolimab in advanced cancers. Libraries were prepared by immunoSEQ multiplex PCR; TCRdb keeps only in-frame clonotypes and omits some of them. The data hold about 100,000 clones, with roughly 90% observed a single time. Sequences were derived from CD4+ or CD8+ T cells sorted from blood, sampled in a trial of the OX40 agonist ivuxolimab. The receptors come from an adult with an advanced solid tumor such as melanoma, head and neck, liver or kidney cancer.

This chain joins TRBV7-3 and TRBJ1-1; D is ambiguous. CDR1 is SGHTA and CDR2 is FQGTGA in the germline V gene. This CDR3 has 13 residues. The germline V and J ends were trimmed by 5 bases and 5 bases, with 12 bases remaining between them. The CDR3 spells CASSLYFPTEAFF. In DNA, the CDR3 is TGTGCCAGCAGCCTATACTTTCCTACTGAAGCTTTCTTT. The full variable domain, rest sourced from reference TRBV7-3 and TRBJ1-1, is GAGVSQTPSNKVTEKGKYVELRCDPISGHTALYWYRQSLGQGPEFLIYFQGTGAADDSGLPNDRFFAVRPEGSVSTLKIQRTERGDSAVYLCASSLYFPTEAFFGQGTRLTVV.

This clone has a single count. The rearrangement joins TRBV5-4 to TRBJ2-7; no clear D. The V end was cut by 0 bases, the J end by 5 bases, with 3 bases between. CDR1 and CDR2 (germline): SGHNT, YYREEE (reference sequence). This CDR3 comprises 11 residues. The CDR3 nucleotides are TGTGCCAGCAGCTTGGAACACGAGCAGTACTTC. This encodes CASSLEHEQYF.

This clone has more than one count but fewer than ten. The V and J genes are TRBV18 and TRBJ1-6; 10 bases align to TRBD1. Germline CDR1 KGHSH, CDR2 LQKENI. The length of the CDR3 is 16 residues. Trimming removed 4 bases from V and 9 bases from J; junction bases left unmatched: 9. The CDR3 nucleotides are TGTGCCAGCTCACTTCGGACAGGGGGTGGCGGTTCACCCCTCCACTTT. Protein: CASSLRTGGGGSPLHF.

In nucleotides, the CDR3 is TGTGCCAGCAGTACGGGACTAGCGGAACACTACAATGAGCAGTTCTTC. It specifies CASSTGLAEHYNEQFF. This chain links TRBV6-6 with TRBJ2-1; 11 bases match TRBD2. Germline CDR1 is MNHNY and CDR2 is SVGAGI (reference sequence). J was trimmed by 3 bases and V by 5 bases; bases with no gene match: 6. The CDR3 runs to 16 residues.

The CDR3 coding sequence is TGTGCCAGCAGCTTAGCTGGGAGGTATAACGGGGAGCTGTTTTTT. Residues: CASSLAGRYNGELFF. The chain employs TRBV5-4 and TRBJ2-2; possible D gene TRBD2, 6 bases. The CDR3 sequence is 15 residues long. The V gene's germline CDR1 is SGHNT and CDR2 YYREEE (reference sequence). The germline V and J ends were trimmed by 2 bases and 7 bases, with 15 bases remaining between them.

The chain combines TRBV14 with TRBJ1-2; a weak D match, TRBD1 (6 bases). V was pared by 2 bases and J by 8 bases, with 15 bases between. Germline CDR1 SGHDN, CDR2 FVKESK. The CDR3 totals 14 residues. In DNA, the CDR3 is TGTGCCAGCAGCCAAACAGGGAACGGTGGCGGCTACACCTTC. It codes for CASSQTGNGGGYTF.

This chain joins TRBV9 and TRBJ1-1; TRBD1 might be the D (5 bases). The CDR3 extends over 14 amino acids. Germline lookup yields CDR1 SGDLS and CDR2 YYNGEE. V lost 0 bases, J lost 3 bases, and 9 bases lay in between. The CDR3 reads CASSVAPGHTEAFF. The CDR3 nucleotides are TGTGCCAGCAGCGTAGCTCCAGGGCACACTGAAGCTTTCTTT.

The chain joins TRBV28 to TRBJ2-7; 10 bases map to TRBD2. The CDR3 has 12 amino acids. Trimming cost V 10 bases and J 3 bases; bases outside gene matches: 3. Germline values: CDR1 MDHEN, CDR2 SYDVKM. DNA for the CDR3: TGTGCCACCTGGACTAGCGGCTACGAGCAGTACTTC. Residues: CATWTSGYEQYF.

The chain couples TRBV25-1 to TRBJ2-3, with TRBD2 identical over 9 bases. V lost 1 base to trimming and J lost 1 base; unmatched junction nucleotides: 3. Germline V lookup: CDR1 MGHDK, CDR2 SYGVNS. This CDR3 is built from 16 residues. The CDR3 spells CASSELGGRGTDTQYF. CDR3 in DNA: TGTGCCAGCAGTGAATTAGGCGGGAGGGGCACAGATACGCAGTATTTT. Drawing the rest from reference TRBV25-1 and TRBJ2-3, the complete variable domain is EADIYQTPRYLVIGTGKKITLECSQTMGHDKMYWYQQDPGMELHLIHYSYGVNSTEKGDLSSESTVSRIRTEHFPLTLESARPSHTSQYLCASSELGGRGTDTQYFGPGTRLTVL.

This chain joins TRBV5-1 and TRBJ1-2; D unresolved. V was cut by 5 bases and J by 4 bases, with 15 bases left in between. The CDR3 contains 14 residues. Germline V lookup: CDR1 SGHRS, CDR2 YFSETQ. CDR3 protein: CASSRAGEAYGYTF. The DNA of the CDR3 is TGCGCCAGCAGTCGAGCCGGGGAGGCCTATGGCTACACCTTC.

The sample holds one count of this clone. V is TRBV7-3 and J is TRBJ2-3; D gene ambiguous. Deletions cut 8 bases from V and 5 bases from J, with 14 bases between. CDR1 and CDR2 (germline): SGHTA, FQGTGA. CDR3 length equals 13 residues. CDR3 in DNA: TGTGCCAGCGGCAAGACCGATGGAGATACGCAGTATTTT. Its translation is CASGKTDGDTQYF.

The chain couples TRBV5-1 to TRBJ2-6, with D unclear. Trimming shortened V by 0 bases and J by 0 bases, and 7 bases separated the two germline ends. The CDR3 sequence is 16 residues long. Germline V gene sequence: CDR1 SGHRS, CDR2 YFSETQ. CDR3 sequence reads: CASSLAVGSGANVLTF. CDR3 nucleotide sequence: TGCGCCAGCAGCTTGGCGGTGGGCTCTGGGGCCAACGTCCTGACTTTC.

The chain employs TRBV30 and TRBJ2-2; D uncertain. The germline V gene encodes CDR1 GTSNPN and CDR2 SVGIG (reference sequence). The V end was cut by 3 bases, the J end by 6 bases, with 11 bases between. The CDR3 has 13 amino acids. DNA for the CDR3: TGTGCCTGGAGGGATAACTCTGCCGGGGAGCTGTTTTTT. It specifies CAWRDNSAGELFF.

The gene calls are TRBV5-1 and TRBJ1-5; D is ambiguous. Trimming cost V 0 bases and J 1 base, with 5 bases left between them. Germline CDR1 SGHRS, CDR2 YFSETQ. The CDR3 extends over 14 amino acids. CDR3 sequence (DNA): TGCGCCAGCAGCTTGGACGGGAGCAATCAGCCCCAGCATTTT. Its protein is CASSLDGSNQPQHF.